What follows are 9 T cell receptor beta chains derived from one specimen sequenced in a study of identical twins' blood T cells. MiXCR was run by TCRdb on the 5' RACE reads, yielding one entry per CDR3 protein. The sample has around 380,000 distinct CDR3 sequences, roughly 28% seen once. The sample comprised PBMCs. All receptors come from a woman between 18 and 55 years old in good health.

This chain connects TRBV11-3 to TRBJ2-3, with D uncertain. Trimming left V 5 bases short and J 5 bases short, with 11 bases between. In germline, CDR1 is SGHNT, CDR2 YENEEA. The CDR3 has 13 amino acids. The CDR3 nucleotides read TGTGCCAGCAGCGCAAATCACAGAGATACGCAGTATTTT. Translation gives CASSANHRDTQYF.

In this sample, this clonotype turned up a few times. The rearrangement links TRBV14 to TRBJ2-1, with TRBD1 matching 9 bases. Germline-derived CDR1 and CDR2 are SGHDN and FVKESK. With 2 bases clipped from V and 4 bases from J, the junction kept 15 bases outside the gene matches. The CDR3 loop spans 19 amino acids. DNA of the CDR3: TGTGCCAGCAGCCAAAAGGACAGGGGAAACCCACACCATTACAATGAGCAGTTCTTC. It is translated as CASSQKDRGNPHHYNEQFF.

In this sample, this clonotype turned up a few times. Relative to the germline gene, one junction end is altered; a read error may explain this. The CDR3 sequence: CAGSLGGTSAEAFF. DNA of the CDR3: TGTGCCGGCAGCTTAGGGGGTACATCGGCTGAAGCTTTCTTT. V usage is TRBV13 and J usage is TRBJ1-1, with D possibly TRBD1 on 6 matching bases. The CDR3 loop spans 14 amino acids. The germline V gene has CDR1 PRHDT and CDR2 FYEKMQ (reference sequence).

Comment on this clonotype: A much larger clone is a single base away; this may be a read error. The chain links TRBV3-1 to TRBJ1-3; D is unresolved. V was cut by 5 bases and J by 1 base, with 6 bases left in between. CDR3 length equals 13 residues. CDR1 LGHDT and CDR2 YNNKEL come from the germline V gene (reference sequence). Here the CDR3 reads CASSEGSGNTIYF. CDR3 nucleotides: TGTGCCAGCAGCGAGGGTTCTGGAAACACCATATATTTT.

The CDR3 coding sequence is TGCGCCAGCAGCTACGGACAGGGGACAAACGAGCAGTACTTC. This sequence encodes CASSYGQGTNEQYF. The gene calls are TRBV5-1 and TRBJ2-7; 9 bases are shared with TRBD1. The V gene's germline CDR1 is SGHRS and CDR2 YFSETQ. V lost 3 bases and J lost 5; bases outside the gene matches: 6. CDR3 size: 14 residues.

A few counts support this clonotype. V and J are TRBV7-8 and TRBJ2-1; no clear D. Trimming shortened V by 2 bases and J by 7 bases, and 6 bases separated the two germline ends. There are 12 residues in the CDR3. CDR1 is SGHVS, CDR2 FQNEAQ, per germline. CDR3 loop: CASSLMRNEQFF. The CDR3 DNA reads TGTGCCAGCAGCTTAATGCGGAATGAGCAGTTCTTC.

The genes are TRBV19 and TRBJ2-1, with 8 bases identical to TRBD2. J was trimmed by 0 bases and V by 5 bases; bases with no gene match: 6. Germline V gene sequence: CDR1 LNHDA, CDR2 SQIVND (reference sequence). CDR3 size: 16 residues. Written as DNA, the CDR3 is TGTGCCAGTAGTTCCAGCGGGGGTAGCTCCTACAATGAGCAGTTCTTC. It translates to CASSSSGGSSYNEQFF.

For the CDR3, the DNA is TGCAGTGCTAGAGACGCCCGGACGGATGGCTACACCTTC. Residues: CSARDARTDGYTF. The chain links TRBV20-1 to TRBJ1-2, with D unclear. Trimming cost V 0 bases and J 6 bases, with 11 bases left between them. This CDR3 spans 13 amino acids. Germline CDR1 DFQATT, CDR2 SNEGSKA (reference sequence).

This clonotype was seen a handful of times. The J gene is TRBJ2-7, the V gene TRBV7-2; no reliable D call. The length of the CDR3 is 13 residues. V was trimmed by 1 base and J by 5 bases, leaving 9 bases between them. Germline CDR1 SGHTA, CDR2 FQGNSA. The CDR3 spells CASSLDPNNEQYF. The DNA for the CDR3 is TGTGCCAGCAGCTTAGACCCTAACAACGAGCAGTACTTC.